The clone carrying this T cell receptor (beta chain) turned up a few times. The PCR template was genomic DNA. The TCR beta CDR3 region was amplified using 30 forward and 13 reverse primers. TCRdb re-called the multiplex PCR reads through MiXCR, storing one row per CDR3 protein. Of 250,000 or so distinct CDR3 sequences listed, around 47% are singletons. The sample originates from a study of type 1 and type 2 diabetes patients. This sequence originates from a man younger than 30 with type 2 diabetes. Sequencing was performed on peripheral blood mononuclear cells (PBMCs).

This chain's CDR3 is CSVEDREAASVTQYF. CDR3 coding DNA: TGCAGCGTTGAAGATCGAGAGGCAGCCTCAGTGACCCAGTACTTC. The chain uses TRBV29-1 and TRBJ2-5; D remains unclear. Germline CDR1 reads SQVTM; CDR2 reads ANQGSEA. The CDR3 extends over 15 amino acids. Trimming took off 0 bases at V and 7 bases at J, with 18 bases between the two ends.